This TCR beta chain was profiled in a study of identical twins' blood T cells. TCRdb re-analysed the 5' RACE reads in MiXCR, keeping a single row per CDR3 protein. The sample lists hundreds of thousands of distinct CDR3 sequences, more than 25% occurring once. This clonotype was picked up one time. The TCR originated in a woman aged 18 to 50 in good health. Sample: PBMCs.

CDR3 coding DNA: TGTGCCAGCAGCTTGGGGACCTGGGAGCTGTTTTTT. It specifies CASSLGTWELFF. The chain combines TRBV11-2 with TRBJ2-2; possibly TRBD1 or TRBD2 for D (5 bases each). CDR3 length equals 12 residues. The V and J ends lost 3 bases and 9 bases respectively, with 8 bases between them. Germline V gives CDR1 SGHAT, CDR2 FQNNGV. Full variable domain (missing parts from reference TRBV11-2 and TRBJ2-2): EAGVAQSPRYKIIEKRQSVAFWCNPISGHATLYWYQQILGQGPKLLIQFQNNGVVDDSQLPKDRFSAERLKGVDSTLKIQPAKLEDSAVYLCASSLGTWELFFGEGSRLTVL.